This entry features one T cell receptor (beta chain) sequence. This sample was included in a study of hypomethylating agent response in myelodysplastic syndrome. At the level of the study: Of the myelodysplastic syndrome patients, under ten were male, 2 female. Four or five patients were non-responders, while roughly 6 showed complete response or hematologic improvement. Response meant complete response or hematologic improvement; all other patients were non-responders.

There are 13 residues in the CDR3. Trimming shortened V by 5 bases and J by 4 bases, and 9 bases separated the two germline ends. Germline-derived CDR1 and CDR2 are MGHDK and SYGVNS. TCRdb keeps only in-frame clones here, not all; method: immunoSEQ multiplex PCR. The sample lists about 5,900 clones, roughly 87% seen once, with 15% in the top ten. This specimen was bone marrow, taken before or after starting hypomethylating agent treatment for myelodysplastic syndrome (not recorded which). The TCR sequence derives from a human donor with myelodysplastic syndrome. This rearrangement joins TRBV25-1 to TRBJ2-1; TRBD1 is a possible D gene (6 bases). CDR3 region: CASSPQGYNEQFF. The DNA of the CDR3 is TGTGCCAGCAGTCCCCAGGGGTACAATGAGCAGTTCTTC.